The source of this T cell receptor (beta chain) is a study of beta chain features in type 1 diabetes. General study points: Shorter TCRB CDR3s, moderately but significantly so, marked every one of the four CD4+ subsets in Type 1 diabetes patients. When VDJ junctions were examined, type 1 diabetes patients showed fewer insertions and more deletions.

J lost 4 bases, V lost 3 bases, and 10 bases had no gene match. Germline CDR1 LGHNA, CDR2 YNFKEQ. The CDR3 consists of 16 residues. On this clone: As yet, its antigen is unknown.

Sequenced material consisted of expressed TCRB transcripts (all of the isolated RNA was reverse transcribed). The data were produced by immunoSEQ multiplex PCR, yet TCRdb's version contains in-frame clones alone and is incomplete. The table has a few hundred thousand clones, 14% seen once. This clonotype was sampled from a man aged 25-45 years in good health. Sequencing was carried out using naive CD4+ T cells from blood. The chain carries TRBV4-2 and TRBJ2-3, with TRBD2 identical over 7 bases. The CDR3 sequence is CASSQRTQRDADTQYF. CDR3 coding DNA: TGTGCCAGCAGCCAGAGGACACAGCGGGACGCAGATACGCAGTATTTT.